These 10 T cell receptor beta chains share one sample of origin, sequenced in a study of T cell responses to AZD1222 COVID-19 vaccine. Sequencing used immunoSEQ multiplex PCR; TCRdb keeps in-frame clones, though not all of them. Seen here are under 120,000 clones, just under 95% observed once, and the top ten hold 2.2%. Sequenced material: peripheral blood, taken on day 0 of AZD1222 vaccination. These receptors originate from an adult in good health.

The chain joins TRBV6-5 to TRBJ1-2; 9 bases align to TRBD1. Germline V CDR1 and CDR2: MNHEY, SVGAGI. The V and J ends lost 0 bases and 8 bases, in that order; junction bases with no gene match: 1. The CDR3 sequence is 13 residues long. The chain's CDR3 is CASSYSGQGGYTF. Written as DNA, the CDR3 is TGTGCCAGCAGTTACTCCGGACAGGGGGGCTACACCTTC.

The V and J genes are TRBV5-1 and TRBJ1-2, with D perhaps matching TRBD1 (5 bases). The CDR3 runs 14 residues. From germline, CDR1 is SGHRS and CDR2 YFSETQ. V was shortened by 0 bases and J by 8 bases, with 14 bases between the two germline ends. The CDR3 protein is CASSLAARVGGYTF. CDR3 nucleotides: TGCGCCAGCAGCTTGGCCGCCAGGGTTGGCGGCTACACCTTC.

This clone appeared a single time. The V call is TRBV4-3, the J call TRBJ1-6; no definite D call. This CDR3 comprises 16 residues. Deletions cut 1 base from V and 1 base from J, with 8 bases between. The germline CDR1 and CDR2 sequences are LGHNA and YSLEER. The CDR3 bases are TGCGCCAGCAGCCAAGGAGCCGGGTCCTATAATTCACCCCTCCACTTT. It encodes CASSQGAGSYNSPLHF.

This clone was seen once. The chain joins TRBV25-1 to TRBJ2-1; D unresolved. Germline V gene sequence: CDR1 MGHDK, CDR2 SYGVNS. The V end lost 8 bases, the J end lost 8 bases, and 10 bases lay between the germline ends. The CDR3 is made up of 11 amino acids. CDR3 region: CASAGLDEQFF. CDR3 in DNA: TGTGCCAGCGCTGGTTTGGATGAGCAGTTCTTC.

The chain carries TRBV5-8 and TRBJ1-5; D ambiguous. Germline-derived CDR1 and CDR2 are SGHTS and YDEGEE. The CDR3 consists of 15 residues. Between the trimmed V and J ends, which lost 4 bases and 12 bases, there was a span of 23 bases. The chain's CDR3 is CASSHRVATISYQHF. Written as DNA, the CDR3 is TGTGCCAGCAGCCACCGTGTCGCCACTATCTCGTACCAGCATTTT.

V is TRBV28 and J is TRBJ1-2; 8 positions agree with TRBD1. Per germline, CDR1 MDHEN and CDR2 SYDVKM. The J segment lost 2 bases and the V segment lost 5 bases, leaving 10 bases of the junction unmatched. The CDR3 extends over 16 amino acids. CDR3 region: CASSPDRGNLNYGYTF. CDR3 DNA: TGTGCCAGCAGTCCTGACAGGGGAAATCTCAACTATGGCTACACCTTC.

CDR3 DNA: TGCAGCGCCCGGGGACAGGGAAATCAGCCCCAGCATTTT. Translating it yields CSARGQGNQPQHF. The rearrangement uses TRBV29-1 and TRBJ1-5; 9 bases align to TRBD1. The V and J ends lost 7 bases and 4 bases, in that order; junction bases with no gene match: 5. Germline V gene lookup returns CDR1 SQVTM and CDR2 ANQGSEA. This CDR3 contains 13 residues. The full variable domain, in which reference TRBV29-1 and TRBJ1-5 provide the parts outside the CDR3, is SAVISQKPSRDICQRGTSLTIQCQVDSQVTMMFWYRQQPGQSLTLIATANQGSEATYESGFVIDKFPISRPNLTFSTLTVSNMSPEDSSIYLCSARGQGNQPQHFGDGTRLSIL.

For this clone: The same CDR3 arises from other DNA sequences in this sample as well. The chain carries TRBV5-6 and TRBJ1-1; D gene unclear. V gave up 0 bases and J gave up 5 bases, with 8 bases separating them. This CDR3 comprises 13 residues. CDR1 is SGHDT and CDR2 is YYEEEE in the germline V gene. As DNA, the CDR3 is TGTGCCAGCAGCTTGGGTGGCGGGACTGAAGCTTTCTTT. This gives the protein CASSLGGGTEAFF. Filled out from reference TRBV5-6 and TRBJ1-1, the complete variable domain reads DAGVTQSPTHLIKTRGQQVTLRCSPKSGHDTVSWYQQALGQGPQFIFQYYEEEERQRGNFPDRFSGHQFPNYSSELNVNALLLGDSALYLCASSLGGGTEAFFGQGTRLTVV.

The rearrangement joins TRBV5-1 to TRBJ2-2; D gene ambiguous. Germline lookup yields CDR1 SGHRS and CDR2 YFSETQ. The ends were cut back, 1 base at V and 8 bases at J, with 12 bases in the middle. The CDR3 sequence is 14 residues long. The CDR3 sequence is CASSLQTARGELFF. CDR3 DNA sequence: TGCGCCAGCAGCTTGCAAACTGCCCGAGGGGAGCTGTTTTTT.

This clone was counted at least ten times. The rearrangement links TRBV6-4 to TRBJ2-3, with a weak D call TRBD2 (5 bases). Germline lookup yields CDR1 MRHNA and CDR2 SNTAGT. The CDR3 spans 14 residues. Trimming shortened V by 4 bases and J by 0 bases, and 8 bases separated the two germline ends. The CDR3 loop is CASSGGSSTDTQYF. The CDR3 bases are TGTGCCAGCAGTGGCGGGTCAAGCACAGATACGCAGTATTTT.